This T cell receptor (beta chain) was identified during a study of T cells of healthy individuals. TCRdb re-called the 5' RACE reads with MiXCR, one entry per CDR3 protein. In the table there are about 82,000 distinct CDR3 sequences, more than 4.5% of which are singletons. This clonotype was seen a handful of times. The germline CDR1 and CDR2 sequences are SGHVS and FNYEAQ. Trimming removed 5 bases from V and 11 bases from J, with 18 bases in between. This CDR3 has 13 residues. The sequence was collected from a female donor in good health. The rearrangement uses TRBV7-6 and TRBJ1-1, with D perhaps TRBD1 (5 bases). This CDR3 is CASSMGPGTGAFF. The CDR3 DNA reads as TGTGCCAGCAGCATGGGACCCGGGACGGGTGCTTTCTTT.